The table lists the clone carrying this TCR beta chain with a few counts. Its antigen is undetermined. Germline V gives CDR1 KGHSH, CDR2 LQKENI. The CDR3 is 13 amino acids. V lost 4 bases and J 1 base, leaving 8 bases between the germline ends. This sample stems from a study of T-cell reconstitution after alpha-beta-depleted transplantation in children. Preparation of the TCRbeta library used unique molecular identifiers. From the PCR reads, TCRdb called clonotypes with MiXCR, one entry per CDR3 protein. The data show about 1,000,000 distinct CDR3 sequences, around 30% seen once. Study observations and caveats: Expanded graft clones numbering several hundred reportedly gave rise to alpha-beta T cells about two months after transplant. At one year after transplant, newly produced T cells mostly accounted for T-cell counts and diversity.

The V gene is TRBV18, the J gene TRBJ2-7; no clear D gene. The specimen comprised PBMCs, mostly from graft donor cells, sampled 360 days after TCRalphabeta/CD19-depleted stem cell transplant. The receptor was derived from a boy under three years old who had a stem cell transplant for SCID, so the T cells may come from the graft donor. CDR3 nucleotides: TGTGCCAGCTCACGCCGGAGTTCCTACGAGCAGTACTTC. Translated, it gives CASSRRSSYEQYF.